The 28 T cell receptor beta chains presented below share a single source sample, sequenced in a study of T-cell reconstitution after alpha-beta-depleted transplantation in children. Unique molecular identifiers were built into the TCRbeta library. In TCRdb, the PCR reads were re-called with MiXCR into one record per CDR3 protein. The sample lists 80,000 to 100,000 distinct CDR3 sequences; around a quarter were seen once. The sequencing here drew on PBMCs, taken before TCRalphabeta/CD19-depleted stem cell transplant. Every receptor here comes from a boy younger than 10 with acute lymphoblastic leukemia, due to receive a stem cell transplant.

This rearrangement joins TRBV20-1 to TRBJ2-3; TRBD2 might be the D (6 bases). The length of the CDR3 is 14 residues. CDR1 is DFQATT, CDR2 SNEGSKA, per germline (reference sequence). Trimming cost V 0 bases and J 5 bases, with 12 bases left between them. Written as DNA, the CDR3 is TGCAGTGCTAGAGATGCGGAGGGAGGAGATACGCAGTATTTT. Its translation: CSARDAEGGDTQYF.

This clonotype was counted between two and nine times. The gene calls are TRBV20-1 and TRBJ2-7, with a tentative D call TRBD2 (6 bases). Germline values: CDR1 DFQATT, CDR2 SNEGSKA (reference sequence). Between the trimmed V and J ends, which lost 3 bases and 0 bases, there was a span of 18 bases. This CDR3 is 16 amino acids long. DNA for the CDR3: TGCAGTGCTAGTTCAGGGACTGACGGGAGCTCCTACGAGCAGTACTTC. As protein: CSASSGTDGSSYEQYF.

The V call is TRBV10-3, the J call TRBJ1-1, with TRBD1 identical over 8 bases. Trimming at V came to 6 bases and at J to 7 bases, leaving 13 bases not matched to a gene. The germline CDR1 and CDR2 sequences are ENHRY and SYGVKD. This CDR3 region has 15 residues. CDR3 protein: CAISLEDRDAVEAFF. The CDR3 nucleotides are TGTGCCATCAGCCTGGAGGACAGGGACGCAGTTGAAGCTTTCTTT.

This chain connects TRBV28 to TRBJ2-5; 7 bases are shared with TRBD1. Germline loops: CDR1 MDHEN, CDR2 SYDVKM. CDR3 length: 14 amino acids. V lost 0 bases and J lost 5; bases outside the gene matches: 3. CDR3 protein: CASSLWDRRETQYF. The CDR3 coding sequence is TGTGCCAGCAGTTTATGGGACAGGAGGGAGACCCAGTACTTC.

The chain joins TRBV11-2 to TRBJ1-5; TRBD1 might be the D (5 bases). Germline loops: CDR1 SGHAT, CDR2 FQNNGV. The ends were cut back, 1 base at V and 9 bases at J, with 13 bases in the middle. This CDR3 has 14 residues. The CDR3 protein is CASSLGTGIPPQHF. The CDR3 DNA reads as TGTGCCAGCAGCTTAGGTACAGGCATACCGCCCCAGCATTTT.

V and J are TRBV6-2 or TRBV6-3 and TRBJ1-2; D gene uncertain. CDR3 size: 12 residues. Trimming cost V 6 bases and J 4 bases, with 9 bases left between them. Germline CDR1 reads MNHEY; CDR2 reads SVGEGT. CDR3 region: CASRTQSYGYTF. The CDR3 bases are TGTGCCAGCAGGACACAGAGCTATGGCTACACCTTC.

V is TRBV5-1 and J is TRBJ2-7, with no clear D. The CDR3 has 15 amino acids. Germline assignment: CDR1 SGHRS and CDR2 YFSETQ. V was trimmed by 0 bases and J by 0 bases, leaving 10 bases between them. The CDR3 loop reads CASSLVGGVSYEQYF. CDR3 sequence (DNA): TGCGCCAGCAGCTTGGTCGGCGGTGTCTCCTACGAGCAGTACTTC. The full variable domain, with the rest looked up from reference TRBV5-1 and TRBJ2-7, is KAGVTQTPRYLIKTRGQQVTLSCSPISGHRSVSWYQQTPGQGLQFLFEYFSETQRNKGNFPGRFSGRQFSNSRSEMNVSTLELGDSALYLCASSLVGGVSYEQYFGPGTRLTVT.

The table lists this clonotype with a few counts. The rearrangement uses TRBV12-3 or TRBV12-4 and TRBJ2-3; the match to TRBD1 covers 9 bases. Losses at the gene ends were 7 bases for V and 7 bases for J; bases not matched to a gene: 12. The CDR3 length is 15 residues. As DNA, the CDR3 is TGTGCCAGCATTTCCACCGGGACAGGGCCCAATACGCAGTATTTT. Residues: CASISTGTGPNTQYF.

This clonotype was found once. The CDR3: CASRDSGSSYNSPLHF. CDR3 nucleotide sequence: TGTGCCAGCAGGGACAGCGGGAGCTCCTATAATTCACCCCTCCACTTT. V and J are TRBV2 and TRBJ1-6, with TRBD1 as a possible D gene (6 bases). The CDR3 has 16 residues. V was pared by 6 bases and J by 0 bases, with 12 bases between. Germline V gene lookup returns CDR1 SNHLY and CDR2 FYNNEI.

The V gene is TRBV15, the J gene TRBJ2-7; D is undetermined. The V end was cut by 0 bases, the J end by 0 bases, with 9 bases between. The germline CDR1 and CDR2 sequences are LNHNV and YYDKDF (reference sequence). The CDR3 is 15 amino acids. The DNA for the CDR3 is TGTGCCACCAGCAGAGATACGGAGTACTCCTACGAGCAGTACTTC. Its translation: CATSRDTEYSYEQYF.

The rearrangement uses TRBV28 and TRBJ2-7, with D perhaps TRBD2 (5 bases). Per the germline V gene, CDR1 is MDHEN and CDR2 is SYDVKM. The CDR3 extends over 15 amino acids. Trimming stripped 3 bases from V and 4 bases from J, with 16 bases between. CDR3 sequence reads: CASSLRGSKFYEQYF. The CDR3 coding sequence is TGTGCCAGCAGTTTGAGAGGGTCAAAGTTTTACGAGCAGTACTTC.

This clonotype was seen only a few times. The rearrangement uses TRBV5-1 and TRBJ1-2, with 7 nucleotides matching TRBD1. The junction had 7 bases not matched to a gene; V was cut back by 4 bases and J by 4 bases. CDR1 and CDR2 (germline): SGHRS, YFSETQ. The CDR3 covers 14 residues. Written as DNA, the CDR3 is TGCGCCAGCAGCGGCGGGGACAGACCCTATGGCTACACCTTC. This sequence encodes CASSGGDRPYGYTF.

The CDR3 DNA sequence: TGTGCCAGCAGCCCGCCCACTAGCACAGATACGCAGTATTTT. This gives the protein CASSPPTSTDTQYF. V gene TRBV7-9 combines with J gene TRBJ2-3; D not certain. CDR1 and CDR2 from the germline V gene are SEHNR and FQNEAQ (reference sequence). V was cut by 5 bases and J by 0 bases, with 9 bases left in between. The CDR3 is 14 amino acids.

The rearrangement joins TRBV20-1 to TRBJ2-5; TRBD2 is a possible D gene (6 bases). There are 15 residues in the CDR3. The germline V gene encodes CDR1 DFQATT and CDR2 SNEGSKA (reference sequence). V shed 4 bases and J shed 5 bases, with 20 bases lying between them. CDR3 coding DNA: TGCAGTGCTAAGCCTCTACGGGAGAGGCTGGAGACCCAGTACTTC. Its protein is CSAKPLRERLETQYF.

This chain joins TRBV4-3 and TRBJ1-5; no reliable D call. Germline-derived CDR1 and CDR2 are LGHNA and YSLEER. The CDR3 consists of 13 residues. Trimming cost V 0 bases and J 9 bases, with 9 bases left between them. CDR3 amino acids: CASSQDHRRPQHF. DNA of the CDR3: TGCGCCAGCAGCCAAGATCATAGACGGCCCCAGCATTTT.

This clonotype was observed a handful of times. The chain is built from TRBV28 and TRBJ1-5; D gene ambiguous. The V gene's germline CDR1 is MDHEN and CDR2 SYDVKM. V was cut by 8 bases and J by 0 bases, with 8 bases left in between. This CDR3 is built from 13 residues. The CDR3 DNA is TGTGCCAGCGGGCAGCATAGCAATCAGCCCCAGCATTTT. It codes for CASGQHSNQPQHF.

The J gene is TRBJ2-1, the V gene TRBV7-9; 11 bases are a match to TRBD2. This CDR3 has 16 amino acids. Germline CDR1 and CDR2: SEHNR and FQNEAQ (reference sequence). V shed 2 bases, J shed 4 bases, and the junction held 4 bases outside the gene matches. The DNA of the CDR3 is TGTGCCAGCAGCTTAATGGGACTAGCGGAGTACAATGAGCAGTTCTTC. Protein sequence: CASSLMGLAEYNEQFF.

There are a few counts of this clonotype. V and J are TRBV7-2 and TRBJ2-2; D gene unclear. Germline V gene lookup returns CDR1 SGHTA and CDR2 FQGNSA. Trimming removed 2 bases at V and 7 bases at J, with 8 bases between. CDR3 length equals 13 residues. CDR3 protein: CASSLIGLGELFF. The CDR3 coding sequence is TGTGCCAGCAGCTTAATTGGGCTCGGGGAGCTGTTTTTT. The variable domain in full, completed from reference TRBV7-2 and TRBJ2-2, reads GAGVSQSPSNKVTEKGKDVELRCDPISGHTALYWYRQSLGQGLEFLIYFQGNSAPDKSGLPSDRFSAERTGGSVSTLTIQRTQQEDSAVYLCASSLIGLGELFFGEGSRLTVL.

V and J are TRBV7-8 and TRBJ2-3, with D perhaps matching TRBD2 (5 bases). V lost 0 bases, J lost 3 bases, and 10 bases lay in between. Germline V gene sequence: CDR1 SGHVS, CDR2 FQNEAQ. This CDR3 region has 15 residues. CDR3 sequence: CASSLAGKPTDTQYF. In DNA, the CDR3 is TGTGCCAGCAGCTTAGCCGGGAAACCTACAGATACGCAGTATTTT. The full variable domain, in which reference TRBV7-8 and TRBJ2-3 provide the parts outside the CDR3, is GAGVSQSPRYKVAKRGQDVALRCDPISGHVSLFWYQQALGQGPEFLTYFQNEAQLDKSGLPSDRFFAERPEGSVSTLKIQRTQQEDSAVYLCASSLAGKPTDTQYFGPGTRLTVL.

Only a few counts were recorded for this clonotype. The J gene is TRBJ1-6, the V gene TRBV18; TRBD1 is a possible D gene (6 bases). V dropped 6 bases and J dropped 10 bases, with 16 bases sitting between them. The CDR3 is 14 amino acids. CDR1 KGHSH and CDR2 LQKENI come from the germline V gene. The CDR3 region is CASSPAGEGSPLHF. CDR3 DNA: TGTGCCAGCTCGCCCGCAGGGGAAGGATCACCCCTCCACTTT.

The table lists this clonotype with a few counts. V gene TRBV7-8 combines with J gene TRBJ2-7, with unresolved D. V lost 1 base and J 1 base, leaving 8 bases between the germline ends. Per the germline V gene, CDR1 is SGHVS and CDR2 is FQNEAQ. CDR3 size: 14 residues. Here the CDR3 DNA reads TGTGCCAGCAGCTTAGTTGAGGTGTCCTACGAGCAGTACTTC. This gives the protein CASSLVEVSYEQYF.

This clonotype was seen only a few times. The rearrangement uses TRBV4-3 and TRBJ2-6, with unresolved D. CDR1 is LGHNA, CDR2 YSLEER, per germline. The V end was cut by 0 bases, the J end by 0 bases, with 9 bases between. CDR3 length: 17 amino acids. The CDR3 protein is CASSQDEEGSGANVLTF. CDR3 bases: TGCGCCAGCAGCCAAGATGAAGAAGGCTCTGGGGCCAACGTCCTGACTTTC.

The CDR3 DNA sequence: TGTGCCAGCAGCTACGGAGTGAATCAGCCCCAGCATTTT. It specifies CASSYGVNQPQHF. The chain links TRBV7-2 to TRBJ1-5; no definite D call. The CDR3 loop spans 13 amino acids. Germline lookup yields CDR1 SGHTA and CDR2 FQGNSA. V lost 4 bases and J 4 bases, leaving 8 bases between the germline ends.

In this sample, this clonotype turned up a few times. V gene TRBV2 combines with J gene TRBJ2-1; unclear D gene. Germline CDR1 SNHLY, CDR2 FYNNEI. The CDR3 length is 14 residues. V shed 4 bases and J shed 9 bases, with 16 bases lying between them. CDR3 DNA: TGTGCCAGCAGTGTCGTGGCTAGTACCGGTGAGCAGTTCTTC. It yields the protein CASSVVASTGEQFF.

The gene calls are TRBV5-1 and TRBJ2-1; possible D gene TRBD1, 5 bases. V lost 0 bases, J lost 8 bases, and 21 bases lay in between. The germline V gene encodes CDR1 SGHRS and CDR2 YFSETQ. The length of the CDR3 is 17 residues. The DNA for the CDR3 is TGCGCCAGCAGCTTGGAGGTGGGGCGGAATGGGGTACATGAGCAGTTCTTC. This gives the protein CASSLEVGRNGVHEQFF.

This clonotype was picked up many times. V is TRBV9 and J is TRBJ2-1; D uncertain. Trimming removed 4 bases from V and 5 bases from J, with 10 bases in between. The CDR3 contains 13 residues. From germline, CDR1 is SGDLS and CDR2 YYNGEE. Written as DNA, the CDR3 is TGTGCCAGCAGCATATTAGGCGACAATGAGCAGTTCTTC. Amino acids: CASSILGDNEQFF.

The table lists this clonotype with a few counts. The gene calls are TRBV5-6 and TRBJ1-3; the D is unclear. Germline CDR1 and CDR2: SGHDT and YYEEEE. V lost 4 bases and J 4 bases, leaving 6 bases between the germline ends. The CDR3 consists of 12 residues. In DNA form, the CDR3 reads TGTGCCAGCAGCCGTACCGGAAACACCATATATTTT. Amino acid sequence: CASSRTGNTIYF.

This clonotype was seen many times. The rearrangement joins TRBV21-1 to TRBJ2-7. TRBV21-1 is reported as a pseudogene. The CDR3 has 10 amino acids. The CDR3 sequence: CASSTYEQYF. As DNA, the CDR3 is TGTGCCAGCAGCACCTACGAGCAGTACTTC.